These T cell receptor beta chains were read from a single sample in a study of blood T cell repertoires in COVID-19. Libraries were prepared by immunoSEQ multiplex PCR; TCRdb keeps only in-frame clonotypes and omits some of them. The sample contains under 350,000 clones, 70% to 90% of which appear only once. Sequencing used PBMCs or T cells enriched from blood (not recorded which). The receptor source for this set is a woman between 35 and 50 years old with acute COVID-19. Each CDR3 is given with its conserved first and last residue. D genes are given only for firm matches. The size entry is marked missing in some rows and otherwise reads once, few, many or a size class.

TRBJ2-1	-	-	TRBV27	CASSLWAVSSYNEQFF	TGTGCCAGCAGTTTATGGGCCGTCAGCTCCTACAATGAGCAGTTCTTC
TRBJ2-3	-	TRBD2	TRBV5-1	CASSLAASGSTDTQYF	TGCGCCAGCAGCTTGGCGGCTAGCGGTAGCACAGATACGCAGTATTTT
TRBJ2-6	-	-	TRBV2	CASTRSGGANVLTF	TGTGCCAGCACAAGAAGCGGTGGGGCCAACGTCCTGACTTTC
TRBJ2-2	-	-	TRBV4-2	CASSQNGGNTGELFF	TGTGCCAGCAGCCAAAACGGGGGGAACACCGGGGAGCTGTTTTTT
TRBJ2-5	-	-	TRBV13	CASSPPGLNEETQYF	TGTGCCAGCAGCCCACCGGGACTCAACGAAGAGACCCAGTACTTC
TRBJ2-7	-	TRBD2	TRBV3-1/TRBV3-2	CASSQITGTSYEQYF	TGTGCCAGCAGCCAAATTACCGGGACTAGTTACGAGCAGTACTTC
TRBJ1-4	-	-	TRBV28	CASSLGWQDYEKLFF	TGTGCCAGCAGTTTGGGTTGGCAGGATTATGAAAAACTGTTTTTT
TRBJ1-5	-	TRBD1	TRBV24-1	CATSDPPRDRDNQPQHF	TGTGCCACCAGTGATCCACCCCGGGACAGGGACAATCAGCCCCAGCATTTT
TRBJ1-4	few	-	TRBV10-3	CASSARTSGELYEKLFF	TGTGCCTCAAGCGCCCGAACCTCCGGGGAGCTATATGAAAAACTGTTTTTT
TRBJ2-2	-	TRBD1	TRBV25-1	CASSSTGGLTGELFF	TGTGCCAGCAGCTCGACAGGGGGCTTGACCGGGGAGCTGTTTTTT
TRBJ1-5	many	-	TRBV6-1	CASSEGESNQPQHF	TGTGCCAGCAGTGAAGGAGAAAGCAATCAGCCCCAGCATTTT
TRBJ2-1	-	-	TRBV14	CASSQALGTTNEQFF	TGTGCCAGCAGCCAGGCCTTAGGGACAACGAATGAGCAGTTCTTC
TRBJ2-5	-	TRBD1	TRBV27	CASSFLETDRTGGIETQYF	TGTGCCAGCAGTTTTCTGGAGACCGACAGGACAGGGGGCATCGAGACCCAGTACTTC
TRBJ2-3	-	TRBD1	TRBV18	CASSPLRTGGASDTQYF	TGTGCCAGCTCACCCTTGAGGACAGGGGGCGCGTCAGATACGCAGTATTTT
TRBJ2-2	-	-	TRBV10-3	CAISKVDIYTGELFF	TGTGCCATCAGCAAAGTGGACATCTACACCGGGGAGCTGTTTTTT
TRBJ2-3	-	-	TRBV5-1	CASSLGSGTDTQYF	TGCGCCAGCAGCTTGGGTAGCGGAACAGATACGCAGTATTTT
TRBJ1-5	-	-	TRBV6-2/TRBV6-3	CASSYSDREVNQPQHF	TGTGCCAGCAGTTACTCGGACCGGGAAGTCAATCAGCCCCAGCATTTT
TRBJ2-5	-	-	TRBV27	CASSPLTVLQETQYF	TGTGCCAGCAGTCCCTTGACAGTCCTCCAAGAGACCCAGTACTTC
TRBJ1-2	-	-	TRBV10-3	CAISSNNYGYTF	TGTGCCATCAGTTCTAATAACTATGGCTACACCTTC
TRBJ2-1	-	TRBD2	TRBV19	CASSHRTSGNNEQFF	TGTGCCAGTAGCCACCGGACTAGCGGCAACAATGAGCAGTTCTTC
TRBJ1-5	-	-	TRBV10-3	CAIGTTGMGQPQHF	TGTGCCATCGGCACTACAGGGATGGGCCAGCCCCAGCATTTT
TRBJ1-6	-	TRBD1	TRBV7-2	CASSVNGQGGDSPLHF	TGTGCCAGCAGCGTTAATGGACAGGGGGGAGATTCACCCCTCCACTTT
TRBJ2-5	-	TRBD1	TRBV6-1	CASSELVQGAETQYF	TGTGCCAGCAGTGAACTTGTACAGGGGGCGGAGACCCAGTACTTC
TRBJ2-1	-	TRBD2	TRBV13	CASRHSGSSYNEQFF	TGTGCCAGCAGACATAGCGGGAGCTCCTACAATGAGCAGTTCTTC
TRBJ1-4	-	-	TRBV10-3	CAISPSNEKLFF	TGTGCCATCAGTCCTTCCAATGAAAAACTGTTTTTT
TRBJ2-1	-	-	TRBV5-8	CASSVGLRDNEQFF	TGTGCCAGCAGCGTGGGCCTCCGGGACAATGAGCAGTTCTTC
TRBJ2-7	-	TRBD1	TRBV5-1	CASSPSNRGHEQYF	TGCGCCAGCAGCCCGTCTAACAGGGGGCATGAGCAGTACTTC
TRBJ1-3	-	TRBD1	TRBV24-1	CATSKGLRGRSSGNTIYF	TGTGCCACCAGTAAGGGTCTCAGGGGGCGAAGCTCTGGAAACACCATATATTTT
TRBJ2-5	once	TRBD2	TRBV3-1/TRBV3-2	CASSQESSAGAVETQYF	TGTGCCAGCAGCCAAGAATCATCAGCGGGAGCCGTTGAGACCCAGTACTTC
TRBJ2-1	-	TRBD2	TRBV29-1	CSVSGGLAGGPHNEQFF	TGCAGCGTCTCAGGCGGACTAGCGGGAGGGCCACACAATGAGCAGTTCTTC
TRBJ1-2	-	-	TRBV28	CASSSPRTANYGYTF	TGTGCCAGCAGTTCCCCACGGACAGCTAACTATGGCTACACCTTC
TRBJ2-6	-	-	TRBV19	CASSIGVSGANVLTF	TGTGCCAGTAGTATAGGCGTCTCTGGGGCCAACGTCCTGACTTTC
TRBJ2-7	once	TRBD1	TRBV2	CASTSDRVLPQLYEQYF	TGTGCCAGCACCTCGGACAGGGTTCTCCCTCAACTCTACGAGCAGTACTTC
TRBJ2-3	-	-	TRBV3-1/TRBV3-2	CASSQDNPLVADTQYF	TGTGCCAGCAGCCAAGATAATCCCCTCGTTGCAGATACGCAGTATTTT
TRBJ2-6	-	-	TRBV5-8	CASSFTGSGANVLTF	TGTGCCAGCAGCTTTACGGGCTCTGGGGCCAACGTCCTGACTTTC
TRBJ2-2	-	TRBD2	TRBV4-1	CASRIAGGTGELFF	TGCGCCAGCAGGATAGCGGGAGGCACCGGGGAGCTGTTTTTT
TRBJ1-1	-	-	TRBV19	CASSSGQLNTEAFF	TGTGCCAGTAGTTCCGGACAGTTAAACACTGAAGCTTTCTTT
TRBJ2-3	-	-	TRBV28	CASSRAARSFGTDTQYF	TGTGCCAGCAGTCGCGCCGCGCGCTCGTTTGGCACAGATACGCAGTATTTT
TRBJ1-1	once	-	TRBV2	CASIQWQGEAFF	TGTGCCAGCATCCAGTGGCAGGGAGAAGCTTTCTTT
TRBJ1-1	-	-	TRBV11-1	CASSLGRRNTEAFF	TGTGCCAGCAGCTTAGGCAGGCGGAACACTGAAGCTTTCTTT
TRBJ2-7	-	TRBD2	TRBV9	CASSVGTSGGAVQYF	TGTGCCAGCAGCGTAGGCACTAGCGGGGGGGCCGTGCAGTACTTC
TRBJ1-1	-	-	TRBV19	CASSQAYQANTEAFF	TGTGCCAGTAGTCAGGCGTACCAAGCGAACACTGAAGCTTTCTTT
TRBJ1-1	-	-	TRBV18	CASSPRWGEGTEAFF	TGTGCCAGCTCCCCTCGTTGGGGGGAGGGCACTGAAGCTTTCTTT
TRBJ1-2	-	-	TRBV7-2	CASSRDFGAGGYTF	TGTGCCAGCAGCCGGGATTTCGGGGCGGGAGGCTACACCTTC
TRBJ1-2	-	-	TRBV7-8	CASSTDMKGDYGYTF	TGTGCCAGCAGCACCGACATGAAAGGGGACTATGGCTACACCTTC
TRBJ1-2	once	-	TRBV3-1/TRBV3-2	CASSQDTDYGYTF	TGTGCCAGCAGCCAAGATACAGACTATGGCTACACCTTC
TRBJ2-1	few	TRBD2	TRBV7-3	CASSLGGRAGEQFF	TGTGCCAGCAGCTTAGGCGGGAGGGCGGGTGAGCAGTTCTTC
TRBJ1-2	-	-	TRBV6-5	CASSYQGDYGYTF	TGTGCCAGCAGCTACCAGGGTGACTATGGCTACACCTTC
TRBJ1-1	-	-	TRBV7-8	CASSLEGSTEAFF	TGTGCCAGCAGCTTAGAGGGGTCCACTGAAGCTTTCTTT